This T cell receptor beta chain was identified in a study of blood T cell repertoires in COVID-19. About the study: Spain, Italy and the United States supplied samples that represented acute and convalescent COVID-19. T cells, B-cell-depleted T cells, or PBMCs provided the cDNA or gDNA that served as material.

Per the study methods: From reference gene primer amplification, estimates of nucleated cell counts were derived. Profiling relied on immunoSEQ multiplex PCR, and the TCRdb table lists in-frame clones only, not all of them. The V and J calls and clone size are taken from that table; D and trimming were inferred from the DNA. Of approximately 200,000 clones in the sample, 94% were seen once. Seattle-derived patients entered the study during active infection and were followed longitudinally. The sample taken for sequencing was peripheral blood. This clonotype was obtained from a man aged 25 to 40 with COVID-19, enrolled during active disease.

DNA for the CDR3: TGTGCCAGCAGTTTAGTCGGGGGGGATAGTGGCTACACCTTC. This gives the protein CASSLVGGDSGYTF. This chain links TRBV27 with TRBJ1-2, with D perhaps TRBD1 (5 bases). There are 14 residues in the CDR3. Trimming cost V 2 bases and J 7 bases, with 14 bases left between them. Germline CDR1 reads MNHEY; CDR2 reads SMNVEV (reference sequence).